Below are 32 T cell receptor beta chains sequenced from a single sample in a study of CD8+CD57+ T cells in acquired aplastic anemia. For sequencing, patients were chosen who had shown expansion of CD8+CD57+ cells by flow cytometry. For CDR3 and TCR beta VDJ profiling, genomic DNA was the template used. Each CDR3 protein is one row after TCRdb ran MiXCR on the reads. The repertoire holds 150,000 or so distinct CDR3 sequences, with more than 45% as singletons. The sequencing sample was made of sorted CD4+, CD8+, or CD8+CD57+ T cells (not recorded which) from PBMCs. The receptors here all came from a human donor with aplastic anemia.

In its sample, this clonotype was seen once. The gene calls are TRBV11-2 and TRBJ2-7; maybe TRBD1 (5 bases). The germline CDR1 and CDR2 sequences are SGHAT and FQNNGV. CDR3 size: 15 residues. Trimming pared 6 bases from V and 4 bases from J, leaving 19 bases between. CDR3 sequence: CASRWATDTYYEQYF. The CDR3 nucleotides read TGTGCCAGCAGATGGGCGACAGACACTTATTACGAGCAGTACTTC. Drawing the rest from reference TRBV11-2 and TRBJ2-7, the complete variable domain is EAGVAQSPRYKIIEKRQSVAFWCNPISGHATLYWYQQILGQGPKLLIQFQNNGVVDDSQLPKDRFSAERLKGVDSTLKIQPAKLEDSAVYLCASRWATDTYYEQYFGPGTRLTVT.

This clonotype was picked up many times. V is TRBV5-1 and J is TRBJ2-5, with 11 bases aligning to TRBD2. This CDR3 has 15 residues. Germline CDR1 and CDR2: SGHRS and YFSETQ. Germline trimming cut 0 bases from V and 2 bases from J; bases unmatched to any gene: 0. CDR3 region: CASSLGLAGQETQYF. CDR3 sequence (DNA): TGCGCCAGCAGCTTGGGACTAGCGGGACAAGAGACCCAGTACTTC.

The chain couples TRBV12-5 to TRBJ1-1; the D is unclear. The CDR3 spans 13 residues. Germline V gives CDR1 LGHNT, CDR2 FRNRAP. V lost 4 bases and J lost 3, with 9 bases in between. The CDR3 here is CASGSREDTEAFF. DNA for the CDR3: TGTGCTAGTGGTTCTCGGGAGGACACTGAAGCTTTCTTT.

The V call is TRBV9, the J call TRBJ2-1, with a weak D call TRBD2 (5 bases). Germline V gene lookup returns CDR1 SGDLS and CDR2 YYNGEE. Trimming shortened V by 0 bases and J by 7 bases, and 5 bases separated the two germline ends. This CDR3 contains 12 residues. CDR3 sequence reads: CASSVVANEQFF. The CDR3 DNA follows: TGTGCCAGCAGCGTAGTAGCGAATGAGCAGTTCTTC.

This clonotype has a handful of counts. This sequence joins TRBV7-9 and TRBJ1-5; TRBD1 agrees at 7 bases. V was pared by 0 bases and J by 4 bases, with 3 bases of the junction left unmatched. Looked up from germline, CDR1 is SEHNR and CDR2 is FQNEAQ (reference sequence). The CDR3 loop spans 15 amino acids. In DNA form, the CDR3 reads TGTGCCAGCAGCTTAGCTCTACAGGGGAATCAGCCCCAGCATTTT. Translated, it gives CASSLALQGNQPQHF.

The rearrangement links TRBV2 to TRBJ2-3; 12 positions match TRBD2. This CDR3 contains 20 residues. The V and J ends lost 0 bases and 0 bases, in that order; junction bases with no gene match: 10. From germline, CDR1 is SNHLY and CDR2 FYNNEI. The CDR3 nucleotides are TGTGCCAGCAGTGAAGCTCTAGCGGGGGGGCGATTCAGAAGCACAGATACGCAGTATTTT. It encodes CASSEALAGGRFRSTDTQYF.

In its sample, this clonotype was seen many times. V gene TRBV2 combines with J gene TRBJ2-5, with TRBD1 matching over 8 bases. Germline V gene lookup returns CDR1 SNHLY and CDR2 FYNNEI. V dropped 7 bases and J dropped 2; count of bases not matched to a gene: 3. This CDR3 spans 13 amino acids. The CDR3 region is CASKGQGQETQYF. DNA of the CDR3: TGTGCCAGCAAAGGACAGGGTCAAGAGACCCAGTACTTC.

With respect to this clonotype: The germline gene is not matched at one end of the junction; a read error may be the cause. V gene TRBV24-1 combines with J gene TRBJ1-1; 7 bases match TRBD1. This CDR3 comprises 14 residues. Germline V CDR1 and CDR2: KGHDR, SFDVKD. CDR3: CATRDYGETGRAFF. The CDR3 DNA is TGTGCCACCAGGGATTACGGTGAGACAGGGCGAGCTTTCTTT.

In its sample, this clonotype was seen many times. The CDR3 loop reads CASSLSEGAYYGYTF. The CDR3 coding sequence is TGTGCCAGCAGTTTAAGCGAGGGGGCATACTATGGCTACACCTTC. The gene calls are TRBV12-3 or TRBV12-4 and TRBJ1-2; TRBD1 matches 7 bases. Germline trimming cut 2 bases from V and 3 bases from J; bases unmatched to any gene: 6. The CDR3 has 15 amino acids.

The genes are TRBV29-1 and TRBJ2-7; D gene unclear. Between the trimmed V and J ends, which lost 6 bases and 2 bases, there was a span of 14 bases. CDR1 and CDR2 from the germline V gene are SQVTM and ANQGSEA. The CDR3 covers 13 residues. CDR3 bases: TGCAGCGTCACGGCACAGTTCGCCTACGAGCAGTACTTC. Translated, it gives CSVTAQFAYEQYF.

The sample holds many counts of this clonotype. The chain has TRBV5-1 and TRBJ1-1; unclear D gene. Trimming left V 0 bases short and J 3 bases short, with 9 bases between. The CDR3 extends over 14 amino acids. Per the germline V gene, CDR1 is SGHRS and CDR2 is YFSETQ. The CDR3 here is CASSLEAGDTEAFF. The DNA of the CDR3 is TGCGCCAGCAGCTTGGAGGCGGGAGACACTGAAGCTTTCTTT.

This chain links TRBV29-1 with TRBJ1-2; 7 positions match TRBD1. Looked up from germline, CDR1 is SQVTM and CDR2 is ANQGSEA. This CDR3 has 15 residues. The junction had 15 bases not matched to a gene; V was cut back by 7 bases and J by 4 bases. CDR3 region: CSAYKQGKRLYGYTF. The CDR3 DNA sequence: TGCAGCGCTTATAAACAGGGGAAGAGGCTCTATGGCTACACCTTC.

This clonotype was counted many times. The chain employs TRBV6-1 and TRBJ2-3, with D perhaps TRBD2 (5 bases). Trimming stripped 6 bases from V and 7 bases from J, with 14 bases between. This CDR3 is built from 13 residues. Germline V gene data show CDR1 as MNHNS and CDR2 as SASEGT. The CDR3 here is CASRLGGAYTQYF. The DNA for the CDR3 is TGTGCCAGCAGACTAGGAGGCGCGTATACGCAGTATTTT.

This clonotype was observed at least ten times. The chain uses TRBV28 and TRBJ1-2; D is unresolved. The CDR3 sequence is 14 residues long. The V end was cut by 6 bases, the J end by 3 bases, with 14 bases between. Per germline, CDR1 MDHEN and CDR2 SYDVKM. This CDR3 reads CASSLDPMDYGYTF. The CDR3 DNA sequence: TGTGCCAGCAGCTTGGACCCTATGGACTATGGCTACACCTTC.

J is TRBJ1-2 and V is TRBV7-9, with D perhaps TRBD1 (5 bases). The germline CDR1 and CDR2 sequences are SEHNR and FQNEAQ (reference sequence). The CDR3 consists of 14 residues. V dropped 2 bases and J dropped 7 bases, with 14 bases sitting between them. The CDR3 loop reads CASSLSAGRSGYTF. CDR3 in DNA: TGTGCCAGCAGCTTATCGGCAGGGCGGTCTGGCTACACCTTC.

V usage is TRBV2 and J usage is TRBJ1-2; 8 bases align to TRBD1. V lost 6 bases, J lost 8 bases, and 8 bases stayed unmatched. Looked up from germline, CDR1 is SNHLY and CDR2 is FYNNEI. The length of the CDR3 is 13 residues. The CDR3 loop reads CASRGRTGTGYTF. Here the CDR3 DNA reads TGTGCCAGCAGGGGACGGACAGGGACAGGCTACACCTTC.

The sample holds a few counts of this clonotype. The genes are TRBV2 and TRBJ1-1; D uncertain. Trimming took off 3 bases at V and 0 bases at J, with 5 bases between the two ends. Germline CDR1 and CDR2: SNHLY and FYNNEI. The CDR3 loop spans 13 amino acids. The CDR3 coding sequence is TGTGCCAGCAGTGACCAGATGAACACTGAAGCTTTCTTT. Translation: CASSDQMNTEAFF.

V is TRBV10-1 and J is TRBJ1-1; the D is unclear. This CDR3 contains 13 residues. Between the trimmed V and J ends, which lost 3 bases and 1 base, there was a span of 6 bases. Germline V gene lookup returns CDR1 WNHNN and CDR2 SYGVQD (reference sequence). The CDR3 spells CASSDKGNTEAFF. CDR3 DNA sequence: TGCGCCAGCAGTGATAAGGGGAACACTGAAGCTTTCTTT.

For the CDR3, the DNA is TGTGCCAGCAGTGTCCTTTCGGGGTCCGAGCAGTACTTC. It codes for CASSVLSGSEQYF. This chain connects TRBV6-1 to TRBJ2-7, with D maybe TRBD2 (5 bases). The germline V gene has CDR1 MNHNS and CDR2 SASEGT. The CDR3 is 13 amino acids. V gave up 4 bases and J gave up 6 bases, with 13 bases separating them.

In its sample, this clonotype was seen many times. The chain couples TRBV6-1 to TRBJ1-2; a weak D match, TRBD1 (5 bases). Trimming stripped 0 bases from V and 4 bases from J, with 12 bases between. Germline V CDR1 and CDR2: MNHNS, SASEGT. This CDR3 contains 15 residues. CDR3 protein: CASSEAAGFGYGYTF. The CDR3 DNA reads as TGTGCCAGCAGTGAAGCGGCAGGGTTCGGCTATGGCTACACCTTC.

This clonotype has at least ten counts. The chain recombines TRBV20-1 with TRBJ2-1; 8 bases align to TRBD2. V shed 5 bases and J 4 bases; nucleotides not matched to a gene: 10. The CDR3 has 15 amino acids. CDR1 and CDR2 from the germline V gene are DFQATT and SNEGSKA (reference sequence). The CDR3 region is CSASRLAGGYNEQFF. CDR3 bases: TGCAGTGCTTCTCGACTGGCGGGGGGTTACAATGAGCAGTTCTTC.

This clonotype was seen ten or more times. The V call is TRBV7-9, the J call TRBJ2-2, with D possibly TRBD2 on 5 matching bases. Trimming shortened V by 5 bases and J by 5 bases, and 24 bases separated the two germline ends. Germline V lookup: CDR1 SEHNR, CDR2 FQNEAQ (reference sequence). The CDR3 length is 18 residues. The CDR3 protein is CASSDRAGGPSVTGELFF. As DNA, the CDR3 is TGTGCCAGCAGCGATCGTGCAGGAGGCCCTTCGGTGACCGGGGAGCTGTTTTTT.

CDR3 in amino acids: CSARMFGMSYEQYF. The DNA of the CDR3 is TGCAGTGCTAGAATGTTCGGGATGTCCTACGAGCAGTACTTC. The chain joins TRBV20-1 to TRBJ2-7, with a tentative D call TRBD2 (5 bases). The CDR3 runs to 14 residues. With 2 bases removed from V and 1 base from J, the gap between germline ends came to 12 bases. Germline V gene lookup returns CDR1 DFQATT and CDR2 SNEGSKA (reference sequence).

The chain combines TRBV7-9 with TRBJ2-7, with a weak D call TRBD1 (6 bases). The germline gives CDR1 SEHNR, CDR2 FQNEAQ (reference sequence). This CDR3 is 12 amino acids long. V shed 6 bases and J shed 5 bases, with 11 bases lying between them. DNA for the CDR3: TGTGCCAGCAGTCGAAGACAGGACGAGCAGTACTTC. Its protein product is CASSRRQDEQYF. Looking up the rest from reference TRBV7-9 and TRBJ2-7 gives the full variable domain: DTGVSQNPRHKITKRGQNVTFRCDPISEHNRLYWYRQTLGQGPEFLTYFQNEAQLEKSRLLSDRFSAERPKGSFSTLEIQRTEQGDSAMYLCASSRRQDEQYFGPGTRLTVT.

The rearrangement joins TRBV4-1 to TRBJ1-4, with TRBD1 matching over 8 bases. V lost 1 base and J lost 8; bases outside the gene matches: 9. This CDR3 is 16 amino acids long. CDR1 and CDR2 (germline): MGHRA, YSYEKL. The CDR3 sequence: CASSQGTTGVGEKLFF. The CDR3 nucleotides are TGCGCCAGCAGCCAAGGTACGACAGGGGTTGGCGAAAAACTGTTTTTT.

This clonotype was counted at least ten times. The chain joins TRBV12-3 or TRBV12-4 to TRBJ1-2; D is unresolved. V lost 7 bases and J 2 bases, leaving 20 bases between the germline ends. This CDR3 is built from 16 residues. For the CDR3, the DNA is TGTGCCAGCATATACCGGGTACAGACGAGCAACTATGGCTACACCTTC. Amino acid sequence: CASIYRVQTSNYGYTF.

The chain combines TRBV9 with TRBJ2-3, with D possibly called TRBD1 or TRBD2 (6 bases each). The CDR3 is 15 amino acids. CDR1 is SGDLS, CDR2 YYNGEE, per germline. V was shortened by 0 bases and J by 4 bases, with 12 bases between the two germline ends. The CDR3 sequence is CASSVGGGQADTQYF. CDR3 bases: TGTGCCAGCAGCGTAGGAGGGGGGCAGGCAGATACGCAGTATTTT. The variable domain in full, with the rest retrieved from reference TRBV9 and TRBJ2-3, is DSGVTQTPKHLITATGQRVTLRCSPRSGDLSVYWYQQSLDQGLQFLIQYYNGEERAKGNILERFSAQQFPDLHSELNLSSLELGDSALYFCASSVGGGQADTQYFGPGTRLTVL.

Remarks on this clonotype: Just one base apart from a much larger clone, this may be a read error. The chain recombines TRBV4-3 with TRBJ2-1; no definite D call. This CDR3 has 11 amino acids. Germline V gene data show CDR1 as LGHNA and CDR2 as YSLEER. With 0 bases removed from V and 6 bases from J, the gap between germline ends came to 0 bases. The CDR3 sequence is CASSQDNEQFF. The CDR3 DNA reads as TGCGCCAGCAGCCAAGACAATGAGCAGTTCTTC.

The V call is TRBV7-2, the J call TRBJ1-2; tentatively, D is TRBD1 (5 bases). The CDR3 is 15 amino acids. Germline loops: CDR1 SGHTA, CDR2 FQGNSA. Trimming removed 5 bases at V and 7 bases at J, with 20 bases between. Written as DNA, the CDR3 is TGTGCCAGCAGCAGTGGGGCCCATTCTTTAGGTGGCTACACCTTC. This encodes CASSSGAHSLGGYTF.

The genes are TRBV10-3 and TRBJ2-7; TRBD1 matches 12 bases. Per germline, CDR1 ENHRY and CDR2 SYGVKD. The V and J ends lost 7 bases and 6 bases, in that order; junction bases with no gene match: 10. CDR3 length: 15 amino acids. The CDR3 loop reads CAITAAGTGGPEQYF. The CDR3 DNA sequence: TGTGCCATCACAGCTGCCGGGACAGGGGGCCCCGAGCAGTACTTC.

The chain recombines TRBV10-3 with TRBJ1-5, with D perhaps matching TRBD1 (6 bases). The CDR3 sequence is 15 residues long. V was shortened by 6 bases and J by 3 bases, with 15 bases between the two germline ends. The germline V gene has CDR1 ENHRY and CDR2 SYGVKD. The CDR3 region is CAISRGQTPNQPQHF. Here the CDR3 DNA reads TGTGCCATCAGCAGAGGACAGACCCCCAATCAGCCCCAGCATTTT.

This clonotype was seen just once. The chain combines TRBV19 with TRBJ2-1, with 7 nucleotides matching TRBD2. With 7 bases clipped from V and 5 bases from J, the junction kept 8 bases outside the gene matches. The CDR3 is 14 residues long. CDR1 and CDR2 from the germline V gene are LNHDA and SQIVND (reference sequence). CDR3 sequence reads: CASKLAGVDNEQFF. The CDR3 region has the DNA TGTGCCAGTAAATTGGCGGGAGTAGACAATGAGCAGTTCTTC.